Listed below are T cell receptor beta chains from one sample, sequenced in a study of somatic mutations in cytotoxic T cells in rheumatoid arthritis. TCRdb's table, derived via immunoSEQ multiplex PCR, lists solely in-frame clones and lacks some. Among some 38,000 clones, less than 85% were seen once, and the ten largest hold about 3.4%. The sample was CD8+ T cells sorted from blood. Receptor source: a man in his forties in good health. Each CDR3 is given with its conserved first and last residue. The D gene is left open where the match is weak. Clone size is shown for a subset of rows, as once, few, many or a class of expanded clone.

d_call	v_call	j_call	clone_size	cdr3_nt	cdr3_aa
TRBD2	TRBV27	TRBJ2-7	once	TGTGCCAGCAGTTTACGGAGCGGGAGCCCCTACGAGCAGTACTTC	CASSLRSGSPYEQYF
NA	TRBV9	TRBJ1-1	NA	TGTGCCAGCAGCCCTACAGGGAACACTGAAGCTTTCTTT	CASSPTGNTEAFF
NA	TRBV5-1	TRBJ2-5	NA	TGCGCCAGCAGCTTGCGGAGAGGAGAGACCCAGTACTTC	CASSLRRGETQYF
NA	TRBV14	TRBJ1-2	NA	TGTGCCAGCAGCCGCTTCACAGGCCTGGATGGCTACACCTTC	CASSRFTGLDGYTF
NA	TRBV7-9	TRBJ2-1	NA	TGTGCCAGCAGCTCACCCGACCGGACGGACGGGTACAATGAGCAGTTCTTC	CASSSPDRTDGYNEQFF
TRBD1	TRBV9	TRBJ2-7	few	TGTGCCAGCACCCTGACAGGGGGAGGTGGCGAGCAGTACTTC	CASTLTGGGGEQYF
NA	TRBV5-4	TRBJ2-7	NA	TGTGCCGGGGGGACGGTACCGTCCTACGAGCAGTACTTC	CAGGTVPSYEQYF
NA	TRBV5-4	TRBJ2-7	NA	TGTGCCAGCAGCCCCCCCGGCGCGAGCCCTTTCTACGAGCAGTACTTC	CASSPPGASPFYEQYF
TRBD1	TRBV7-6	TRBJ1-1	NA	TGTGCCAGCAGCTCGACAGGGGCCCTAACTGGAACTGAAGCTTTCTTT	CASSSTGALTGTEAFF
NA	TRBV6-4	TRBJ2-1	NA	TGTGCCAGCAGTGAGCGACTAGGGAGCTCCTACAATGAGCAGTTCTTC	CASSERLGSSYNEQFF
NA	TRBV7-2	TRBJ1-3	few	TGTGCCAGCAGCCCAAACATGGCTGGAAACACCATATATTTT	CASSPNMAGNTIYF
NA	TRBV6-5	TRBJ2-1	NA	TGTGCCAGCAGTTACGCGGAAGGCGAGCAGTTCTTC	CASSYAEGEQFF
NA	TRBV2	TRBJ2-7	few	TGTGCCAGCAGGCAGACACCCTCCTACGAGCAGTACTTC	CASRQTPSYEQYF
TRBD2	TRBV7-6	TRBJ2-7	NA	TGTGCCAGCAGCCGAGCGGGAGGCCTCTACGAGCAGTACTTC	CASSRAGGLYEQYF
NA	TRBV9	TRBJ2-5	NA	TGTGCCAGCAGCGTAGTGGGACGGGAGACCCAGTACTTC	CASSVVGRETQYF
NA	TRBV7-2	TRBJ2-7	few	TGTGCCAGCAGCCCGGGGTGGGACGAGCAGTACTTC	CASSPGWDEQYF
TRBD1	TRBV7-9	TRBJ2-1	NA	TGTGCCAGCAGTGGGACAGGCGGCTCCTACAATGAGCAGTTCTTC	CASSGTGGSYNEQFF
NA	TRBV6-6	TRBJ2-7	NA	TGTGCCAGCAGTTACACATCCTACGAGCAGTACTTC	CASSYTSYEQYF
NA	TRBV5-4	TRBJ2-3	NA	TGTGCCAGCAGCGAAGGTTCTTGGACAGACACAGATACGCAGTATTTT	CASSEGSWTDTDTQYF
TRBD2	TRBV28	TRBJ2-3	NA	TGTGCCAGCAGTTCTAGCGGGAGAACAGATACGCAGTATTTT	CASSSSGRTDTQYF
NA	TRBV27	TRBJ2-7	NA	TGTGCCAGCAGTCTGTCGGGTTACGAGCAGTACTTC	CASSLSGYEQYF
NA	TRBV2	TRBJ1-3	NA	TGTGCCAGCACAGGAGGCAGTGGAAACACCATATATTTT	CASTGGSGNTIYF
TRBD2	TRBV29-1	TRBJ2-3	NA	TGCAGCGTGAACGGACTAGCGGGAGATACGCAGTATTTT	CSVNGLAGDTQYF
TRBD2	TRBV5-1	TRBJ2-5	once	TGCGCCAGCGTGAGCGGGAGGTTGTTACAAGAGACCCAGTACTTC	CASVSGRLLQETQYF
TRBD2	TRBV5-6	TRBJ2-1	NA	TGTGCCAGCAGTTACGGGACGCCGGGGGGTGAGCAGTTCTTC	CASSYGTPGGEQFF
NA	TRBV6-5	TRBJ2-7	NA	TGTGCCAGCAGTTACTCGAACTACGGTTGGCAGTACTTC	CASSYSNYGWQYF
TRBD2	TRBV27	TRBJ2-7	NA	TGTGCCAGCAGTTTCCTTTCGGGACTAGCGGCTCGCGAGCAGTACTTC	CASSFLSGLAAREQYF
TRBD2	TRBV28	TRBJ2-3	NA	TGTGCCAGCAGTTTAATAGCGGGAGGGACAGATACGCAGTATTTT	CASSLIAGGTDTQYF
TRBD2	TRBV27	TRBJ2-7	NA	TGTGCCAGCAGTACTAGCGGGAGGGCCGAGCAGTACTTC	CASSTSGRAEQYF
NA	TRBV28	TRBJ2-5	few	TGTGCCAGCAGTTCCGACAGGACAGCCATGGAGACCCAGTACTTC	CASSSDRTAMETQYF
NA	TRBV2	TRBJ1-1	few	TGTGCCAGCAGTGAAGGACCGGGAGGATTGAACACTGAAGCTTTCTTT	CASSEGPGGLNTEAFF
TRBD1	TRBV5-1	TRBJ1-1	NA	TGCGCCAGCAGTCGTCCGGGACAGGGAACTGAAGCTTTCTTT	CASSRPGQGTEAFF
NA	TRBV6-6	TRBJ1-5	NA	TGTGCCAGCAGTTACTCGTCGAGGGCTATCGATCAGCCCCAGCATTTT	CASSYSSRAIDQPQHF
NA	TRBV29-1	TRBJ2-7	NA	TGCAGCGTTGAATTTGGCAGGGACTACGAGCAGTACTTC	CSVEFGRDYEQYF
TRBD2	TRBV9	TRBJ2-1	NA	TGTGCCAGCAGCCCACGACTAGCGGGAGAAACCAATGAGCAGTTCTTC	CASSPRLAGETNEQFF
NA	TRBV7-6	TRBJ2-1	NA	TGTGCCAGCAGCTTAGCCGGACCAGATGAGCAGTTCTTC	CASSLAGPDEQFF
NA	TRBV20-1	TRBJ2-7	once	TGCAGTGCTAACAGCGACTACGAGCAGTACTTC	CSANSDYEQYF
NA	TRBV19	TRBJ2-2	NA	TGTGCCAGTAGTGACCCTATCTCTGCGGGGTCGAACACCGGGGAGCTGTTTTTT	CASSDPISAGSNTGELFF